The 28 T cell receptor beta chains given below trace back to one sample, sequenced in a study of T cell responses to AZD1222 COVID-19 vaccine. Assay used: immunoSEQ multiplex PCR; TCRdb lists only in-frame clones, some missing. The sample records 250,000 to 300,000 clones, 94% being singletons. Sequencing used peripheral blood, obtained 28 days after the second AZD1222 dose. All receptors come from an adult who received the AZD1222 COVID-19 vaccine.

This clone appeared once. This CDR3 reads CASSRANYGYTF. CDR3 bases: TGTGCCAGCAGTAGAGCTAACTATGGCTACACCTTC. This rearrangement joins TRBV28 to TRBJ1-2; D is uncertain. Between the trimmed V and J ends, which lost 5 bases and 0 bases, there was a span of 4 bases. The CDR3 runs to 12 residues. CDR1 is MDHEN and CDR2 is SYDVKM in the germline V gene.

This rearrangement joins TRBV28 to TRBJ2-7; D might be TRBD1 (6 bases). The CDR3 contains 14 residues. The germline gives CDR1 MDHEN, CDR2 SYDVKM. The V end was cut by 7 bases, the J end by 5 bases, with 18 bases between. CDR3 sequence: CASTNPQGWHEQYF. DNA for the CDR3: TGTGCCAGCACCAATCCACAGGGATGGCACGAGCAGTACTTC.

The chain is built from TRBV5-3 and TRBJ2-6; TRBD2 might be the D (6 bases). TRBV5-3 qualifies as an ORF whose function is uncertain. CDR3 length: 19 residues. With 4 bases removed from V and 0 bases from J, the gap between germline ends came to 20 bases. The CDR3 nucleotides read TGTGCCAGAAGCGAAGACCTCGGGTGGGGGGACTCTGGGGCCAACGTCCTGACTTTC. It codes for CARSEDLGWGDSGANVLTF.

The chain couples TRBV27 to TRBJ2-7; unclear D gene. V was pared by 6 bases and J by 6 bases, with 9 bases between. The germline V gene has CDR1 MNHEY and CDR2 SMNVEV (reference sequence). This CDR3 is 11 amino acids long. DNA for the CDR3: TGTGCCAGCAGCCATAGAAGCGAGCAGTACTTC. Translating it yields CASSHRSEQYF.

The chain has TRBV30 and TRBJ1-5; 8 bases are shared with TRBD1. This CDR3 has 14 amino acids. V gave up 2 bases and J gave up 7 bases; unmatched junction bases: 7. The germline gives CDR1 GTSNPN, CDR2 SVGIG (reference sequence). CDR3 sequence reads: CAWSQGQGSQPQHF. The CDR3, as DNA: TGTGCCTGGAGTCAAGGACAGGGAAGCCAGCCCCAGCATTTT.

The genes are TRBV3-1 (or the pseudogene TRBV3-2) and TRBJ2-5; TRBD2 matches 9 bases. Losses at the gene ends were 10 bases for V and 2 bases for J; bases not matched to a gene: 14. CDR1 LGHDT and CDR2 YNNKEL come from the germline V gene (reference sequence). The CDR3 has 16 residues. CDR3 nucleotide sequence: TGTGCCACCCAACCAAGGGCGGGGGGGCGACAAGAGACCCAGTACTTC. Protein product: CATQPRAGGRQETQYF.

The sample holds a few counts of this clone. The rearrangement uses TRBV7-2 and TRBJ1-3; D gene ambiguous. CDR3 length: 14 amino acids. In germline, CDR1 is SGHTA, CDR2 FQGNSA. V gave up 10 bases and J gave up 0 bases, with 13 bases separating them. CDR3 bases: TGTGCCACCCGAGGATCATTCTCTGGAAACACCATATATTTT. Its protein product is CATRGSFSGNTIYF.

The chain carries TRBV12-3 or TRBV12-4 and TRBJ1-5; D is ambiguous. Deletions cut 1 base from V and 9 bases from J, with 4 bases between. The CDR3 sequence is 11 residues long. The CDR3 is CASSLGPPQHF. In DNA form, the CDR3 reads TGTGCCAGCAGTTTAGGCCCGCCCCAGCATTTT.

Written as DNA, the CDR3 is TGTGCCAGCCTCGGACAGGAGAACACTGAAGCTTTCTTT. Translation: CASLGQENTEAFF. The chain couples TRBV5-6 to TRBJ1-1, with 7 bases fitting TRBD1. CDR1 and CDR2 from the germline V gene are SGHDT and YYEEEE. Trimming cost V 7 bases and J 1 base; bases outside gene matches: 4. The CDR3 consists of 13 residues.

This chain uses TRBV25-1 with TRBJ1-6; 7 bases align to TRBD1. The germline gives CDR1 MGHDK, CDR2 SYGVNS. Losses at the gene ends were 1 base for V and 9 bases for J; bases not matched to a gene: 6. The CDR3 is made up of 15 amino acids. DNA of the CDR3: TGTGCCAGCAGTGAATCCGGGACAGCTAGTTCACCCCTCCACTTT. Translation gives CASSESGTASSPLHF.

The chain couples TRBV6-5 to TRBJ1-5, with D perhaps matching TRBD1 (6 bases). Trimming took 6 bases from V and 4 from J, leaving 13 bases between them. The V gene's germline CDR1 is MNHEY and CDR2 SVGAGI. The CDR3 totals 14 residues. Written as DNA, the CDR3 is TGTGCCAGCAGCCGTGACAGGCTGAATCAGCCCCAGCATTTT. Protein product: CASSRDRLNQPQHF.

The chain couples TRBV12-5 to TRBJ1-4, with 9 bases fitting TRBD1. J gave up 3 bases and V 4 bases, and 3 bases lay outside the gene matches. The CDR3 covers 15 residues. Germline CDR1 LGHNT, CDR2 FRNRAP. CDR3 residues: CASGSRDRANEKLFF. The CDR3 DNA is TGTGCTAGTGGTTCCCGGGACAGGGCTAATGAAAAACTGTTTTTT.

This clone came up once. V and J are TRBV6-2 or TRBV6-3 and TRBJ2-1, with 7 bases lining up with TRBD1. The CDR3 totals 15 residues. Trimming cost V 6 bases and J 8 bases; bases outside gene matches: 13. The germline V gene has CDR1 MNHEY and CDR2 SVGEGT. The CDR3 loop is CASSLGQTPLDEQFF. CDR3 nucleotides: TGTGCCAGCAGCCTGGGACAGACCCCATTGGATGAGCAGTTCTTC.

J is TRBJ2-3 and V is TRBV11-3; D may be TRBD2 (5 bases). This CDR3 is built from 15 residues. The germline gives CDR1 SGHNT, CDR2 YENEEA. The germline V and J ends were trimmed by 2 bases and 0 bases, with 9 bases remaining between them. The CDR3 sequence: CASSLSSGSTDTQYF. The CDR3 region has the DNA TGTGCCAGCAGCTTATCCAGCGGTAGCACAGATACGCAGTATTTT.

The V call is TRBV7-3, the J call TRBJ2-6; D possibly corresponds to TRBD2 (5 bases). Between the trimmed V and J ends, which lost 6 bases and 3 bases, there was a span of 6 bases. Germline CDR1 reads SGHTA; CDR2 reads FQGTGA. The CDR3 is made up of 13 amino acids. The CDR3 DNA reads TGTGCCAGCAGGGGGAGTGGGGCCAACGTCCTGACTTTC. This codes for CASRGSGANVLTF. The full variable domain, in which reference TRBV7-3 and TRBJ2-6 provide the parts outside the CDR3, is GAGVSQTPSNKVTEKGKYVELRCDPISGHTALYWYRQSLGQGPEFLIYFQGTGAADDSGLPNDRFFAVRPEGSVSTLKIQRTERGDSAVYLCASRGSGANVLTFGAGSRLTVL.

This clone has only one observation. The rearrangement links TRBV28 to TRBJ1-2, with D uncertain. V was clipped by 6 bases and J by 2 bases, with 16 bases between them. This CDR3 is 15 amino acids long. The germline gives CDR1 MDHEN, CDR2 SYDVKM. The DNA for the CDR3 is TGTGCCAGCAGCTCCAACGCCGGGCTCAACTATGGCTACACCTTC. This translates into CASSSNAGLNYGYTF.

The chain uses TRBV6-5 and TRBJ1-1; D ambiguous. With 7 bases removed from V and 0 bases from J, the gap between germline ends came to 15 bases. Germline loops: CDR1 MNHEY, CDR2 SVGAGI. This CDR3 is built from 15 residues. The CDR3, as DNA: TGTGCCAGCACGAGGGAGTATACGATGAACACTGAAGCTTTCTTT. Its protein product is CASTREYTMNTEAFF.

This chain joins TRBV25-1 and TRBJ2-5; D is ambiguous. CDR1 is MGHDK and CDR2 is SYGVNS in the germline V gene. The ends were cut back, 3 bases at V and 0 bases at J, with 5 bases in the middle. CDR3 length equals 13 residues. The CDR3 spells CASSEWDQETQYF. DNA of the CDR3: TGTGCCAGCAGTGAGTGGGACCAAGAGACCCAGTACTTC.

There are a few counts of this clone. The chain is built from TRBV18 and TRBJ1-5, with 11 positions matching TRBD1. Losses at the gene ends were 6 bases for V and 6 bases for J; bases not matched to a gene: 7. The V gene's germline CDR1 is KGHSH and CDR2 LQKENI. This CDR3 region has 15 residues. The CDR3 DNA reads as TGTGCCAGCTCCCCCGGACAGGGGGCTGCTCAGCCCCAGCATTTT. Encoded protein: CASSPGQGAAQPQHF.

This clone has just one count. J is TRBJ2-3 and V is TRBV27; the D gene is possibly TRBD1 (8 bases). Trimming took off 5 bases at V and 2 bases at J, with 20 bases between the two ends. This CDR3 region has 17 residues. Germline CDR1 reads MNHEY; CDR2 reads SMNVEV (reference sequence). This CDR3 reads CASSAPTGGVDTDTQYF. The CDR3 DNA follows: TGTGCCAGCAGTGCCCCCACAGGGGGGGTAGACACAGATACGCAGTATTTT.

This sequence joins TRBV9 and TRBJ2-3; D perhaps matches TRBD2 (5 bases). V lost 0 bases to trimming and J lost 7 bases, with 6 bases between them. The CDR3 length is 12 residues. The V gene's germline CDR1 is SGDLS and CDR2 YYNGEE. The DNA of the CDR3 is TGTGCCAGCAGCGTAGACGGGAATACGCAGTATTTT. Translating it yields CASSVDGNTQYF.

This chain links TRBV4-1 with TRBJ2-7, with D perhaps TRBD2 (5 bases). Trimming stripped 4 bases from V and 0 bases from J, with 10 bases between. The CDR3 has 14 amino acids. Germline V gene lookup returns CDR1 MGHRA and CDR2 YSYEKL. CDR3 amino acids: CASSLGEGSYEQYF. The CDR3 DNA is TGCGCCAGCAGCCTCGGCGAGGGCTCCTACGAGCAGTACTTC.

Only one count was recorded for this clone. This chain uses TRBV6-1 with TRBJ2-7; D is uncertain. V shed 1 base and J shed 0 bases, with 7 bases lying between them. The germline V gene has CDR1 MNHNS and CDR2 SASEGT. The CDR3 consists of 14 residues. The CDR3 region has the DNA TGTGCCAGCAGTGAAGGTGGTAGCTCCTACGAGCAGTACTTC. Translating it yields CASSEGGSSYEQYF.

This chain uses TRBV28 with TRBJ1-2, with D maybe TRBD1 (5 bases). This CDR3 region has 13 residues. Germline assignment: CDR1 MDHEN and CDR2 SYDVKM. Trimming removed 0 bases from V and 4 bases from J, with 6 bases in between. In DNA, the CDR3 is TGTGCCAGCAGTTTATGGCAGGGCTATGGCTACACCTTC. Its translation is CASSLWQGYGYTF.

This clone has only one observation. V and J are TRBV6-5 and TRBJ2-7; D remains ambiguous. The CDR3 extends over 13 amino acids. Germline CDR1 MNHEY, CDR2 SVGAGI. V lost 7 bases to trimming and J lost 4 bases, with 14 bases between them. CDR3 nucleotide sequence: TGTGCCAGCAACCGCCCAAGCCTTTACGAGCAGTACTTC. Residues: CASNRPSLYEQYF.

This rearrangement joins TRBV28 to TRBJ1-1; D uncertain. Germline CDR1 and CDR2: MDHEN and SYDVKM. The germline V and J ends were trimmed by 1 base and 4 bases, with 4 bases remaining between them. This CDR3 contains 12 residues. The CDR3 loop reads CASSLYPTEAFF. CDR3 in DNA: TGTGCCAGCAGTTTATATCCCACTGAAGCTTTCTTT.

This chain uses TRBV15 with TRBJ1-5; TRBD1 agrees at 7 bases. There are 19 residues in the CDR3. Trimming took 3 bases from V and 0 from J; bases not matched to a gene: 14. CDR1 and CDR2 (germline): LNHNV, YYDKDF (reference sequence). The chain's CDR3 is CATSSYETSGQYSNQPQHF. CDR3 sequence (DNA): TGTGCCACCAGCAGTTATGAGACGTCGGGACAGTATAGCAATCAGCCCCAGCATTTT.

This sequence joins TRBV28 and TRBJ1-1; 8 bases fit TRBD1. After removal of 5 bases from V and 11 bases from J, the junction contained 4 bases not matched to a gene. The CDR3 is 11 amino acids. The germline V gene encodes CDR1 MDHEN and CDR2 SYDVKM. CDR3 region: CASSLQGAAFF. DNA for the CDR3: TGTGCCAGCAGTCTTCAGGGGGCGGCTTTCTTT.